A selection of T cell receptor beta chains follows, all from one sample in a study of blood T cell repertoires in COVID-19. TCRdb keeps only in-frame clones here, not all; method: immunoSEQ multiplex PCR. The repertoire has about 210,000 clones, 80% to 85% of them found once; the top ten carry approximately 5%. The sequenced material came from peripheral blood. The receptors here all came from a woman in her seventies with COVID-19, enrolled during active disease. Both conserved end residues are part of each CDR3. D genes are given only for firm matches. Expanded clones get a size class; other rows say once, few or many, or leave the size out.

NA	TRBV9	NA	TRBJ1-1	CASGQPNTEAFF	TGTGCCAGTGGACAGCCGAACACTGAAGCTTTCTTT
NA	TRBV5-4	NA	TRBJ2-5	CASSTPRLQETQYF	TGTGCCAGCAGCACTCCCAGGCTCCAAGAGACCCAGTACTTC
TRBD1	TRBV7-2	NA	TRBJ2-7	CASSGDRGHGMQYF	TGTGCCAGCAGCGGGGACAGGGGGCATGGTATGCAGTACTTC
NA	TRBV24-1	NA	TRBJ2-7	CATSDRTGTYYEQYF	TGTGCCACCAGTGATCGTACTGGGACTTACTACGAGCAGTACTTC
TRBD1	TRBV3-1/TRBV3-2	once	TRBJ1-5	CASSRTGGQPQHF	TGTGCCAGCAGCCGGACAGGGGGGCAGCCCCAGCATTTT
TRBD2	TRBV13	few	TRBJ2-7	CASSLEGLAGGPSYEQYF	TGTGCCAGCAGCTTAGAAGGGCTAGCGGGAGGGCCATCCTACGAGCAGTACTTC
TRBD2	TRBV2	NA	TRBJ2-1	CASSATSGVIEQFF	TGTGCCAGCAGTGCTACTAGCGGGGTGATTGAGCAGTTCTTC
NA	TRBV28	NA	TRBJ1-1	CASSLGGARSEAFF	TGTGCCAGCAGTTTGGGGGGGGCGCGCTCTGAAGCTTTCTTT
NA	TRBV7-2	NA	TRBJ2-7	CASSSQGDYEQYF	TGTGCCAGCAGCTCACAAGGGGACTACGAGCAGTACTTC
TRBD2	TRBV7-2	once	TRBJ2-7	CASSSPGLGDEQYF	TGTGCCAGCAGCTCTCCGGGACTAGGGGACGAGCAGTACTTC
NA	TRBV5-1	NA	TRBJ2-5	CASSLNSKETQYF	TGCGCCAGCAGCTTAAACAGCAAAGAGACCCAGTACTTC
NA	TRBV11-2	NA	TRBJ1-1	CASSLGAANTEAFF	TGTGCCAGCAGCCTCGGAGCAGCGAACACTGAAGCTTTCTTT
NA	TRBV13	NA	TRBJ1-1	CASSLDRGAGTEAFF	TGTGCCAGCAGCTTAGATCGGGGGGCGGGCACTGAAGCTTTCTTT
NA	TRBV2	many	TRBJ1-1	CASRAEEATEAFF	TGTGCCAGCAGGGCAGAAGAGGCGACTGAAGCTTTCTTT
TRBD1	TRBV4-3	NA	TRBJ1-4	CASSPGDRDSKKLFF	TGCGCCAGCAGCCCCGGGGACAGGGACAGTAAAAAACTGTTTTTT
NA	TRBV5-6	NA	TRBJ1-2	CASSSRNYGYTF	TGTGCCAGCAGCTCCCGGAACTATGGCTACACCTTC
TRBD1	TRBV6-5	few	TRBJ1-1	CASRAPTGGAFF	TGTGCCAGCAGAGCCCCGACAGGGGGCGCTTTCTTT
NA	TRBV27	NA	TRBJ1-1	CASSLQRNTEAFF	TGTGCCAGCAGTTTGCAGCGGAACACTGAAGCTTTCTTT
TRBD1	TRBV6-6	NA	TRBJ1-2	CASRLPGQQYGYTF	TGTGCCAGCAGACTTCCGGGACAGCAGTATGGCTACACCTTC
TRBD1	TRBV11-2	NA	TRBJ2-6	CASSLTGGGSGANVLTF	TGTGCCAGCAGCTTGACAGGGGGCGGGAGTGGGGCCAACGTCCTGACTTTC
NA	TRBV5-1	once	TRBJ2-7	CASSLDGGSSYEQYF	TGCGCCAGCAGCTTGGATGGTGGGAGCTCCTACGAGCAGTACTTC
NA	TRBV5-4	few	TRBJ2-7	CASSLDNIKEQYF	TGTGCCAGCAGCTTGGACAACATTAAGGAGCAGTACTTC
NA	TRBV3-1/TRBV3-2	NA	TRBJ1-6	CASSQVLGGNNSPLHF	TGTGCCAGCAGCCAAGTACTAGGGGGAAATAATTCACCCCTCCACTTT
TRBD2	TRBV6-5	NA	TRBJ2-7	CASSKPGTSGYEQYF	TGTGCCAGCAGTAAGCCCGGGACTAGCGGCTACGAGCAGTACTTC
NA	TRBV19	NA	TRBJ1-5	CASSIDLGGGNQPQHF	TGTGCCAGTAGTATAGACTTGGGCGGGGGCAATCAGCCCCAGCATTTT
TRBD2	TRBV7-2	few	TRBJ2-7	CASSPPKGTSGTYEQYF	TGTGCCAGCAGCCCACCTAAGGGGACTAGCGGGACCTACGAGCAGTACTTC
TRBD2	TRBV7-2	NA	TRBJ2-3	CASSLEGARLAGNPDTQYF	TGTGCCAGCAGCTTAGAAGGGGCTAGACTAGCGGGAAACCCAGATACGCAGTATTTT
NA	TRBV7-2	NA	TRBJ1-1	CASSLGWRAEAFF	TGTGCCAGCAGCTTGGGGTGGCGGGCGGAAGCTTTCTTT
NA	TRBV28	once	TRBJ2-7	CASSPNRQAYEQYF	TGTGCCAGCAGTCCGAACAGACAGGCCTACGAGCAGTACTTC
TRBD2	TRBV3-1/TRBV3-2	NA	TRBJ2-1	CASSQGGSLGNEQFF	TGTGCCAGCAGCCAAGGCGGGAGTCTGGGCAATGAGCAGTTCTTC
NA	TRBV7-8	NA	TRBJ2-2	CASSPSLTSSGELFF	TGTGCCAGCAGCCCATCCCTAACTAGTTCCGGGGAGCTGTTTTTT
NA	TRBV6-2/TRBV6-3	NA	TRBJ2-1	CASSYSGSSDPLDNEQFF	TGTGCCAGCAGTTACTCGGGGAGCAGCGACCCACTCGACAATGAGCAGTTCTTC
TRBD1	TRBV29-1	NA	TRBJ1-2	CSGRQGGENYGYTF	TGCAGCGGCCGTCAAGGGGGCGAGAACTATGGCTACACCTTC
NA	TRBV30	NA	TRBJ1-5	CAWSAQGGQPQHF	TGTGCCTGGAGCGCTCAGGGAGGACAGCCCCAGCATTTT
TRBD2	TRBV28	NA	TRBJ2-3	CASSTPSGRTDTQYF	TGTGCCAGCAGCACCCCTAGCGGGCGCACAGATACGCAGTATTTT
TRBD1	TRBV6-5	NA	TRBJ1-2	CASSYDTGADYGYTF	TGTGCCAGCAGTTACGACACAGGGGCAGACTATGGCTACACCTTC
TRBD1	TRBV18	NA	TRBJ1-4	CASSPLTGESEKLFF	TGTGCCAGCTCACCCCTGACAGGGGAAAGTGAAAAACTGTTTTTT
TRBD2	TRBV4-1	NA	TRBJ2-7	CASSQGAGGFYEQYF	TGCGCCAGCAGCCAAGGAGCGGGAGGGTTCTACGAGCAGTACTTC
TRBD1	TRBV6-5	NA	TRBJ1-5	CASSLNRDRNQPQHF	TGTGCCAGCAGTCTTAACAGGGACAGGAATCAGCCCCAGCATTTT
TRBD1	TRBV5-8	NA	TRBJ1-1	CASSFTGDTEAFF	TGTGCCAGCAGTTTTACAGGGGACACTGAAGCTTTCTTT
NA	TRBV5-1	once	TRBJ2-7	CASSLEGLHEQYF	TGCGCCAGCAGCTTGGAGGGGTTGCACGAGCAGTACTTC
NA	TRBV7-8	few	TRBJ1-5	CASSSEGNQPQHF	TGTGCCAGCAGCTCCGAGGGCAATCAGCCCCAGCATTTT
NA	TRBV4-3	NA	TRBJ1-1	CASSQDPGGDTEAFF	TGCGCCAGCAGCCAAGACCCTGGGGGGGACACTGAAGCTTTCTTT
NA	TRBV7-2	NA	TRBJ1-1	CASSLVPGNTEAFF	TGTGCCAGCAGCTTAGTGCCCGGGAACACTGAAGCTTTCTTT
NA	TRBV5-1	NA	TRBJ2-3	CASSWDGSSRRYTQYF	TGCGCCAGCAGCTGGGACGGGAGTTCACGCAGATACACGCAGTATTTT
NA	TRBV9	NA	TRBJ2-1	CASTRELSYNEQFF	TGTGCCAGCACCCGAGAGCTTTCTTACAATGAGCAGTTCTTC
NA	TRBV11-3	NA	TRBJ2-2	CASSFEFTNTGELFF	TGTGCCAGCAGCTTTGAGTTCACGAACACCGGGGAGCTGTTTTTT
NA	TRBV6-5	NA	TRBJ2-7	CASSYSSEATSYEQYF	TGTGCCAGCAGTTACTCGAGTGAAGCGACCTCCTACGAGCAGTACTTC
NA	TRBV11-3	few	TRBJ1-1	CASSFGRGGNTEAFF	TGTGCCAGCAGCTTTGGGAGGGGAGGAAACACTGAAGCTTTCTTT
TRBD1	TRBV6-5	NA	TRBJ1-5	CASSPRDSRNQPQHF	TGTGCCAGCAGCCCGCGGGACAGTCGCAATCAGCCCCAGCATTTT
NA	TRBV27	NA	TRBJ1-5	CASSRAPTGVRGQPQHF	TGTGCCAGCAGTCGGGCCCCGACTGGGGTTCGGGGACAGCCCCAGCATTTT